Sequencing of this TCR beta chain was carried out in a study of T cells in Graves' hyperthyroidism and ophthalmopathy. This clonotype has at least ten counts. Its target is unknown. It was RNA transcripts that yielded the amplified TCR beta CDR3 regions. During a first-round RT-PCR of the TCR CDR3, the HTBI primer set was used. TCRdb itself ran the multiplex PCR reads through MiXCR, one entry per CDR3 protein. The repertoire consists of a few hundred thousand distinct CDR3 sequences, with around 20% occurring once and the leading ten covering 64%. Germline V gene data show CDR1 as SGHTA and CDR2 as FQGNSA. The CDR3 has 13 amino acids. Trimming stripped 1 base from V and 5 bases from J, with 9 bases between. Whole-study results and caveats: In blood, most of the thyroid clonotypes expanded above 0.001 were also present.

The sequence was obtained from a man aged 25-45 years with Graves' ophthalmopathy. This chain links TRBV7-2 with TRBJ2-7; D call uncertain. The sample consisted of blood. The DNA of the CDR3 is TGTGCCAGCAGCTTAGGACTGGGGAACGAGCAGTACTTC. Encoded protein: CASSLGLGNEQYF.